This TCR beta chain originates from a study of cytomegalovirus exposure and HLA in healthy donors. The PCR was carried out with 60 Vbeta primers and 13 Jbeta primers. Repertoires were generated with immunoSEQ multiplex PCR, while TCRdb's copy carries only in-frame clones and drops some. The sample records about 150,000 clones, about 83% being singletons. This CDR3 is 18 amino acids long. Germline-derived CDR1 and CDR2 are SGHTA and FQGNSA. Trimming cost V 2 bases and J 5 bases, with 25 bases left between them. The chain carries TRBV7-2 and TRBJ2-7; no clear D gene. The sequence came from a man aged 35-49 years in good health and CMV-seropositive. Sequencing was performed on PBMCs. CDR3 protein: CASSLSAFAGSQTNEQYF. The DNA of the CDR3 is TGTGCCAGCAGCTTATCAGCCTTTGCAGGATCCCAGACGAACGAGCAGTACTTC. The variable domain in full, completed from reference TRBV7-2 and TRBJ2-7, reads GAGVSQSPSNKVTEKGKDVELRCDPISGHTALYWYRQSLGQGLEFLIYFQGNSAPDKSGLPSDRFSAERTGGSVSTLTIQRTQQEDSAVYLCASSLSAFAGSQTNEQYFGPGTRLTVT.